These T cell receptor beta chains were read from a single sample in a study of identical twins. TCRdb reprocessed the 5' RACE reads via MiXCR and lists one record per CDR3 protein. The table records hundreds of thousands of distinct CDR3 sequences, around 10% of them present only once. Sequenced sample: memory (CD45RO+) T cells sorted from blood. These receptors all stem from a woman between 18 and 30 years old in good health. CDR3s include the opening cysteine and the closing phenylalanine or tryptophan. A D gene is named only where the DNA matches it firmly. Rows give clone size only sometimes, using once, few, many, or a class for an expanded clone.

v_gene	abundance	j_gene	d_gene	CDR3aa	CDR3nt
TRBV2	few	TRBJ1-2	TRBD1	CASIGTGGSHGYTF	TGTGCCAGCATTGGGACAGGGGGGTCGCATGGCTACACCTTC
TRBV7-9	many	TRBJ2-1	NA	CASSLRGDEQFF	TGTGCCAGCAGCTTACGAGGGGATGAGCAGTTCTTC
TRBV6-1	few	TRBJ1-5	NA	CASRRTRAHQPQHF	TGTGCCAGCAGACGGACGCGGGCGCATCAGCCCCAGCATTTT
TRBV20-1	NA	TRBJ2-7	TRBD1	CSASYRGSSEQYF	TGCAGTGCTAGTTACAGGGGGAGCTCCGAGCAGTACTTC
TRBV7-9	few	TRBJ2-5	NA	CASRSYSAQETQYF	TGTGCCAGCAGGTCTTACAGCGCCCAAGAGACCCAGTACTTC
TRBV20-1	few	TRBJ2-7	TRBD2	CSSYGLAGPSYEQYF	TGCAGTTCCTATGGACTAGCGGGCCCCTCCTACGAGCAGTACTTC
TRBV4-3	NA	TRBJ2-1	TRBD1	CASSRQTGDLFNEQFF	TGCGCCAGCAGCCGTCAGACAGGGGACCTCTTCAATGAGCAGTTCTTC
TRBV12-3/TRBV12-4	few	TRBJ1-1	NA	CASSTTWGNTEAFF	TGTGCCAGCTCAACGACTTGGGGGAACACTGAAGCTTTCTTT
TRBV18	few	TRBJ1-1	NA	CASSPRQVTNTEAFF	TGTGCCAGCTCACCTAGACAGGTAACGAACACTGAAGCTTTCTTT
TRBV6-5	few	TRBJ1-6	NA	CASSYEGQGNSPLHF	TGTGCCAGCAGTTACGAGGGTCAGGGCAATTCACCCCTCCACTTT
TRBV12-3/TRBV12-4	few	TRBJ2-1	NA	CASSRRSNEQFF	TGTGCCAGCAGTAGAAGGTCCAATGAGCAGTTCTTC
TRBV5-6	many	TRBJ1-1	TRBD1	CASSHRGIPEAFF	TGTGCCAGCAGTCACAGGGGGATACCTGAAGCTTTCTTT
TRBV29-1	many	TRBJ1-1	NA	CSVEDQRQNTEAFF	TGCAGCGTTGAAGATCAACGGCAGAACACTGAAGCTTTCTTT
TRBV14	few	TRBJ2-3	NA	CASSQDWATDTQYF	TGTGCCAGCAGCCAAGATTGGGCAACAGATACGCAGTATTTT
TRBV3-1	many	TRBJ2-4	TRBD2	CASSPIGTSGIQYF	TGTGCCAGCAGCCCCATTGGGACTAGCGGGATTCAGTACTTC
TRBV7-9	many	TRBJ2-7	TRBD2	CASSSGTSESYEQYF	TGTGCCAGCAGCTCCGGGACTAGCGAATCCTACGAGCAGTACTTC
TRBV7-2	once	TRBJ2-7	NA	CASSPGIGEQYF	TGTGCCAGCAGCCCGGGGATCGGCGAGCAGTACTTC
TRBV5-1	many	TRBJ2-2	NA	CASTGVNTGELFF	TGCGCCAGCACCGGGGTGAACACCGGGGAGCTGTTTTTT
TRBV29-1	many	TRBJ2-2	NA	CSVGFGRVITTGELFF	TGCAGCGTTGGGTTCGGCAGGGTGATTACCACCGGGGAGCTGTTTTTT
TRBV12-5	NA	TRBJ2-3	NA	CASATTGYTQYF	TGTGCTAGTGCCACCACTGGATATACGCAGTATTTT
TRBV27	many	TRBJ2-7	NA	CASSWESNGEQYF	TGTGCCAGCAGTTGGGAAAGTAACGGCGAGCAGTACTTC
TRBV20-1	many	TRBJ2-2	TRBD1	CSAWDRENTGELFF	TGCAGTGCTTGGGACAGGGAGAACACCGGGGAGCTGTTTTTT
TRBV12-3/TRBV12-4	few	TRBJ2-3	NA	CASSLSVRHTQYF	TGTGCCAGCAGTTTGAGCGTACGACATACGCAGTATTTT
TRBV7-2	many	TRBJ2-5	NA	CASSWDKGPQYF	TGTGCCAGCAGCTGGGATAAGGGGCCCCAGTACTTC
TRBV20-1	NA	TRBJ2-3	TRBD2	CSAIVLAGGPGDTQYF	TGCAGTGCTATTGTTCTAGCGGGAGGGCCGGGAGATACGCAGTATTTT
TRBV20-1	NA	TRBJ1-1	NA	CSARRAGWGLNTEAFF	TGCAGTGCCCGGCGCGCAGGGTGGGGGCTTAACACTGAAGCTTTCTTT
TRBV9	NA	TRBJ1-6	TRBD1	CASSARGQGYSPLHF	TGTGCCAGCAGCGCGCGCGGACAGGGATATTCACCCCTCCACTTT
TRBV2	few	TRBJ2-7	NA	CASKRGPGYEQYF	TGTGCCAGCAAGAGGGGACCGGGGTACGAGCAGTACTTC